Presented here are 2 T cell receptor beta chains from one specimen sequenced in a study of T cell responses to AZD1222 COVID-19 vaccine. Only in-frame clones appear in the TCRdb table, and some are missing; sequencing was by immunoSEQ multiplex PCR. The sample has approximately 140,000 clones; more than 80% are singletons. The material was peripheral blood, obtained 28 days after the second AZD1222 dose. The receptors derive from an adult who received the AZD1222 COVID-19 vaccine.

The chain couples TRBV2 to TRBJ1-2; D gene uncertain. From germline, CDR1 is SNHLY and CDR2 FYNNEI. V was cut by 11 bases and J by 0 bases, with 13 bases left in between. This CDR3 region has 13 residues. CDR3 sequence (DNA): TGTGCCCTCGGACGGGAGGCTAACTATGGCTACACCTTC. It specifies CALGREANYGYTF.

The chain links TRBV9 to TRBJ2-1; D might be TRBD2 (5 bases). There are 15 residues in the CDR3. Looked up from germline, CDR1 is SGDLS and CDR2 is YYNGEE. Trimming shortened V by 3 bases and J by 2 bases, and 12 bases separated the two germline ends. CDR3 amino acids: CASSDAGSAYNEQFF. Written as DNA, the CDR3 is TGTGCCAGCAGCGACGCGGGTTCAGCCTACAATGAGCAGTTCTTC.